Each of the 20 T cell receptor beta chains below was sequenced from the same sample in a study of T cell repertoires in cytomegalovirus infection. These TCRs' antigens remain unknown. TCRdb ran MiXCR on the reads and lists one entry per CDR3 protein. The sample shows hundreds of thousands of distinct CDR3 sequences, roughly a third of them seen only once. Sequenced here: cultured PBMCs, sampled from culture after CMV antigen stimulation. These receptors all stem from a human donor in good health (CMV status not recorded). Some clones in this sample may be carry-over from other donors' samples.

V is TRBV5-6 and J is TRBJ2-7; 10 bases fit TRBD2. V trimming: 3 bases; J trimming: 4 bases; junction bases outside the gene matches: 4. The CDR3 is made up of 14 amino acids. Looked up from germline, CDR1 is SGHDT and CDR2 is YYEEEE. CDR3 region: CASSSPTSGYEQYF. The CDR3, as DNA: TGTGCCAGCAGCTCTCCGACTAGCGGGTACGAGCAGTACTTC.

The chain links TRBV6-2 or TRBV6-3 to TRBJ2-6; 10 bases agree with TRBD2. The CDR3 has 19 amino acids. The V gene end was trimmed by 8 bases and the J gene end by 0 bases; junction bases not matched to a gene: 13. Germline CDR1 is MNHEY and CDR2 is SVGEGT. Here the CDR3 reads CASRIETSGQSSGANVLTF. As DNA, the CDR3 is TGTGCCAGCCGCATAGAGACTAGCGGGCAGAGCTCTGGGGCCAACGTCCTGACTTTC.

This clonotype came up a few times. The rearrangement uses TRBV7-2 and TRBJ2-7; a weak D match, TRBD1 (6 bases). Looked up from germline, CDR1 is SGHTA and CDR2 is FQGNSA. The CDR3 is made up of 14 amino acids. V lost 3 bases to trimming and J lost 2 bases, with 11 bases between them. In DNA, the CDR3 is TGTGCCAGCAGCTTCTGGGGGCTTGCCTACGAGCAGTACTTC. Its translation is CASSFWGLAYEQYF. The full variable domain, in which reference TRBV7-2 and TRBJ2-7 provide the parts outside the CDR3, is GAGVSQSPSNKVTEKGKDVELRCDPISGHTALYWYRQSLGQGLEFLIYFQGNSAPDKSGLPSDRFSAERTGGSVSTLTIQRTQQEDSAVYLCASSFWGLAYEQYFGPGTRLTVT.

This clonotype came up many times. This chain links TRBV12-3 or TRBV12-4 with TRBJ2-3, with TRBD2 as a possible D gene (5 bases). The CDR3 sequence is 17 residues long. V was pared by 5 bases and J by 2 bases, with 20 bases between. Here the CDR3 reads CASSRKGSGVVTDTQYF. CDR3 DNA: TGTGCCAGCAGTCGAAAGGGAAGCGGAGTGGTCACAGATACGCAGTATTTT.

This clonotype came up many times. The chain joins TRBV7-8 to TRBJ2-7; 10 bases are a match to TRBD1. The CDR3 covers 15 residues. The trim removed 5 bases at V and 4 bases at J, leaving 8 bases unmatched. CDR1 SGHVS and CDR2 FQNEAQ come from the germline V gene. The CDR3: CASSTRTGGFYEQYF. The CDR3 DNA reads TGTGCCAGCAGCACCCGGACAGGGGGGTTTTACGAGCAGTACTTC. The full variable domain, with the rest looked up from reference TRBV7-8 and TRBJ2-7, is GAGVSQSPRYKVAKRGQDVALRCDPISGHVSLFWYQQALGQGPEFLTYFQNEAQLDKSGLPSDRFFAERPEGSVSTLKIQRTQQEDSAVYLCASSTRTGGFYEQYFGPGTRLTVT.

This clonotype was detected ten times or more. The chain combines TRBV7-2 with TRBJ1-1; D not certain. From germline, CDR1 is SGHTA and CDR2 FQGNSA. Trimming removed 1 base at V and 10 bases at J, with 13 bases between. This CDR3 is built from 13 residues. The CDR3 reads CASSLGPPPRAFF. The CDR3 DNA sequence: TGTGCCAGCAGCTTAGGGCCCCCCCCGAGAGCTTTCTTT.

The rearrangement joins TRBV19 to TRBJ1-2; maybe TRBD1 (6 bases). The CDR3 is made up of 15 amino acids. V was cut by 7 bases and J by 4 bases, with 19 bases left in between. Per germline, CDR1 LNHDA and CDR2 SQIVND (reference sequence). The CDR3 region is CASTHAFGGAYGYTF. The CDR3 nucleotides are TGTGCCAGTACCCATGCTTTTGGGGGCGCCTATGGCTACACCTTC.

In this sample, this clonotype turned up a few times. The chain has TRBV7-2 and TRBJ2-1; D may be TRBD2 (7 bases). CDR1 is SGHTA and CDR2 is FQGNSA in the germline V gene. The CDR3 contains 16 residues. V lost 5 bases and J lost 3, with 17 bases in between. In DNA, the CDR3 is TGTGCCAGCAGCGAAGGGAGGGGGACGATCTACAATGAGCAGTTCTTC. The encoded protein is CASSEGRGTIYNEQFF. Based on the CDR3 plus reference TRBV7-2 and TRBJ2-1, the full variable domain is GAGVSQSPSNKVTEKGKDVELRCDPISGHTALYWYRQSLGQGLEFLIYFQGNSAPDKSGLPSDRFSAERTGGSVSTLTIQRTQQEDSAVYLCASSEGRGTIYNEQFFGPGTRLTVL.

CDR3 in amino acids: CASSVEASGRASTDTQYF. CDR3 bases: TGTGCCAGCAGCGTAGAGGCTAGCGGGAGGGCTAGCACAGATACGCAGTATTTT. V and J are TRBV9 and TRBJ2-3; 12 nucleotides align to TRBD2. Germline trimming cut 0 bases from V and 0 bases from J; bases unmatched to any gene: 5. CDR1 and CDR2 from the germline V gene are SGDLS and YYNGEE. The CDR3 length is 18 residues. Together with reference TRBV9 and TRBJ2-3, the CDR3 gives the full variable domain: DSGVTQTPKHLITATGQRVTLRCSPRSGDLSVYWYQQSLDQGLQFLIQYYNGEERAKGNILERFSAQQFPDLHSELNLSSLELGDSALYFCASSVEASGRASTDTQYFGPGTRLTVL.

The chain is built from TRBV10-3 and TRBJ2-1, with D possibly being TRBD1 or TRBD2 (5 bases each). The ends were cut back, 6 bases at V and 4 bases at J, with 10 bases in the middle. This CDR3 contains 13 residues. Germline lookup yields CDR1 ENHRY and CDR2 SYGVKD. As DNA, the CDR3 is TGTGCCATCAGCCGGGACGAATACAATGAGCAGTTCTTC. Residues: CAISRDEYNEQFF.

This clonotype showed up just a few times. The chain is built from TRBV6-2 or TRBV6-3 and TRBJ1-2, with 7 bases matching TRBD1. The CDR3 runs 13 residues. CDR1 is MNHEY, CDR2 SVGEGT, per germline. Trimming cost V 6 bases and J 7 bases; bases outside gene matches: 8. The CDR3 coding sequence is TGTGCCAGCAGGTACAGGGGTGCGGTTGGCTACACCTTC. Its protein is CASRYRGAVGYTF.

This clonotype was seen only a few times. The chain couples TRBV15 to TRBJ1-4, with D maybe TRBD1 (5 bases). Per germline, CDR1 LNHNV and CDR2 YYDKDF (reference sequence). The V end was cut by 0 bases, the J end by 7 bases, with 12 bases between. The CDR3 runs to 15 residues. The CDR3 sequence is CATSREAGKGEKLFF. CDR3 nucleotide sequence: TGTGCCACCAGCAGAGAGGCAGGGAAGGGTGAAAAACTGTTTTTT.

This clonotype was seen a few times. The chain is built from TRBV7-2 and TRBJ2-5; D not resolved. The germline CDR1 and CDR2 sequences are SGHTA and FQGNSA. This CDR3 region has 14 residues. The V and J ends lost 5 bases and 6 bases respectively, with 16 bases between them. As DNA, the CDR3 is TGTGCCAGCAGCAAGAACGGTAAATGGAAGACCCAGTACTTC. This sequence encodes CASSKNGKWKTQYF.

This clonotype was seen at least ten times. The V gene is TRBV6-1, the J gene TRBJ2-1; D unclear. V was shortened by 8 bases and J by 5 bases, with 13 bases between the two germline ends. Per germline, CDR1 MNHNS and CDR2 SASEGT. This CDR3 comprises 13 residues. This CDR3 reads CASVERKNNEQFF. The DNA for the CDR3 is TGTGCCAGCGTAGAACGCAAAAACAATGAGCAGTTCTTC.

This clonotype was recorded only once. V usage is TRBV11-3 and J usage is TRBJ2-1; D is perhaps TRBD1 (5 bases). The CDR3 covers 13 residues. Germline values: CDR1 SGHNT, CDR2 YENEEA. V gave up 2 bases and J gave up 9 bases, with 11 bases separating them. The CDR3 coding sequence is TGTGCCAGCAGCTTAAGGCAGGGTGGTGAGCAGTTCTTC. Translating it yields CASSLRQGGEQFF.

A few counts support this clonotype. The chain has TRBV2 and TRBJ2-3; D possibly corresponds to TRBD1 (5 bases). Germline V gene lookup returns CDR1 SNHLY and CDR2 FYNNEI. This CDR3 contains 15 residues. V was cut by 3 bases and J by 4 bases, with 14 bases left in between. The CDR3 coding sequence is TGTGCCAGCAGTGAGGCTCCAGGGTTCGCAGATACGCAGTATTTT. Protein sequence: CASSEAPGFADTQYF.

This clonotype was counted between two and nine times. The chain is built from TRBV6-1 and TRBJ2-1, with 10 bases aligning to TRBD2. The CDR3 has 16 residues. V was clipped by 9 bases and J by 4 bases; unmatched bases: 12. Germline-derived CDR1 and CDR2 are MNHNS and SASEGT. CDR3 region: CASQYGLAVLYNEQFF. The CDR3 bases are TGTGCCAGTCAGTACGGACTAGCGGTGCTGTACAATGAGCAGTTCTTC.

This clonotype has only a few counts. The CDR3: CASGLGGTDNQPQHF. CDR3 DNA: TGTGCCAGCGGCCTCGGAGGGACAGACAATCAGCCCCAGCATTTT. This rearrangement joins TRBV2 to TRBJ1-5; 7 bases line up with TRBD1. Unmatched junction bases numbered 10, after V lost 8 bases and J lost 3 bases. Germline-derived CDR1 and CDR2 are SNHLY and FYNNEI. This CDR3 has 15 amino acids.

The gene calls are TRBV5-6 and TRBJ2-3, with 7 bases aligning to TRBD1. V gave up 1 base and J gave up 5 bases; unmatched junction bases: 10. Germline lookup yields CDR1 SGHDT and CDR2 YYEEEE. The CDR3 consists of 16 residues. CDR3 sequence reads: CASSLFYRGREDTQYF. DNA of the CDR3: TGTGCCAGCAGCTTGTTTTACAGGGGCCGTGAAGATACGCAGTATTTT.

In this sample, this clonotype turned up a few times. The rearrangement links TRBV12-3 or TRBV12-4 to TRBJ1-6; 8 positions agree with TRBD1. V trimming: 5 bases; J trimming: 10 bases; junction bases outside the gene matches: 7. The CDR3 sequence is 14 residues long. CDR3 protein: CASSPGQVPSPLHF. The CDR3 DNA sequence: TGTGCCAGCAGTCCGGGACAGGTTCCATCACCCCTCCACTTT.